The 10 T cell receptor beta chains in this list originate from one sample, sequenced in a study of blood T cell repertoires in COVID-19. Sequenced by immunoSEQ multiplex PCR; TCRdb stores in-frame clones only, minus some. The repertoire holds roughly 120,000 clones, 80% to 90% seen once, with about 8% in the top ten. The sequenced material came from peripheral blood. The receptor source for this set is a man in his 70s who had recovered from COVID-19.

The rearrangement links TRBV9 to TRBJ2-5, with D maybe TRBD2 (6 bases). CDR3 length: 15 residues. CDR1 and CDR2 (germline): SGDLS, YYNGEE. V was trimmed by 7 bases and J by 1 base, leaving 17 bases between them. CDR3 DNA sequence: TGTGCCAGCGCTCTCAACGGGGGAGTCCAAGAGACCCAGTACTTC. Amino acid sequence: CASALNGGVQETQYF.

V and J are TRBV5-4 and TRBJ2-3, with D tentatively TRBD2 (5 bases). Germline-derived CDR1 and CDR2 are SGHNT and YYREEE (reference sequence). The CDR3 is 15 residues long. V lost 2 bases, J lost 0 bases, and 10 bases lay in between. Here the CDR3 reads CASSLASSSTDTQYF. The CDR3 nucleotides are TGTGCCAGCAGCTTAGCTAGCTCTAGCACAGATACGCAGTATTTT.

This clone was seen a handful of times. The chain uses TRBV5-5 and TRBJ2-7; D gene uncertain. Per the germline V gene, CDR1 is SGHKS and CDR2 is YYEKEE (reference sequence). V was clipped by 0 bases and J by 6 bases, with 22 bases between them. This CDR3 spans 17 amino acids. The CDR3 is CASSLVGRGVPVVEQYF. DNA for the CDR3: TGTGCCAGCAGCTTGGTCGGTCGCGGTGTCCCGGTAGTCGAGCAGTACTTC.

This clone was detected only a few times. In DNA form, the CDR3 reads TGTGCCACCAGCAGGGACAGGTTGACCAAAAACATTCAGTACTTC. Amino acid sequence: CATSRDRLTKNIQYF. V is TRBV15 and J is TRBJ2-4; TRBD1 matches 7 bases. Germline V gene data show CDR1 as LNHNV and CDR2 as YYDKDF (reference sequence). The CDR3 is 15 residues long. The junction had 4 bases not matched to a gene; V was cut back by 3 bases and J by 2 bases.

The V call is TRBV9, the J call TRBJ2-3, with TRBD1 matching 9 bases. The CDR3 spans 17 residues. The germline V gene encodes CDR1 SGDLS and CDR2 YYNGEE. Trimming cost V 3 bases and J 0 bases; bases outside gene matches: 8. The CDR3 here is CASSDLATGGSTDTQYF. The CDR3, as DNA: TGTGCCAGCAGCGACCTCGCGACAGGGGGAAGCACAGATACGCAGTATTTT.

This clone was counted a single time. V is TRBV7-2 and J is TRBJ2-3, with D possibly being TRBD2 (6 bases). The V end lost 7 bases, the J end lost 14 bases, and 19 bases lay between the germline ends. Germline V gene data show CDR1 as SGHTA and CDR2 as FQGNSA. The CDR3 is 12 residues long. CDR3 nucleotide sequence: TGTGCCAGCACCCCTCGGGCTAGCGCGAGGTATTTT. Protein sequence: CASTPRASARYF. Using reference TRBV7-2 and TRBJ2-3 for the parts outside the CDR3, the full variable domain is GAGVSQSPSNKVTEKGKDVELRCDPISGHTALYWYRQSLGQGLEFLIYFQGNSAPDKSGLPSDRFSAERTGGSVSTLTIQRTQQEDSAVYLCASTPRASARYFGPGTRLTVL.

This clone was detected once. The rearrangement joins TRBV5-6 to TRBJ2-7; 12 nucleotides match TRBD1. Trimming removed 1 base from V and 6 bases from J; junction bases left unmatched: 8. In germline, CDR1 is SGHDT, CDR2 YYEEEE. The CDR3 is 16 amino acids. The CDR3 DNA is TGTGCCAGCAGCTTGTCCCCGGGACAGGGGGCGCGCGAGCAGTACTTC. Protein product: CASSLSPGQGAREQYF.

The CDR3 sequence is CATSRGGTGRNEKLFF. The CDR3 nucleotides are TGTGCCACCAGCAGGGGGGGGACAGGACGTAATGAAAAACTGTTTTTT. The chain employs TRBV15 and TRBJ1-4, with 8 bases identical to TRBD1. The germline V gene encodes CDR1 LNHNV and CDR2 YYDKDF (reference sequence). This CDR3 contains 16 residues. The ends lost 3 bases at V and 4 bases at J; junction bases unmatched: 7.

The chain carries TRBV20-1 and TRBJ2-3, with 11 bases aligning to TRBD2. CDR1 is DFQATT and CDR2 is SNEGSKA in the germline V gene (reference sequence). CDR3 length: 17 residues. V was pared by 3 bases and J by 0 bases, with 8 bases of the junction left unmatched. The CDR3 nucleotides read TGCAGTGCTAGTCAAACTAGCGGGGGATGGAGCACAGATACGCAGTATTTT. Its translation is CSASQTSGGWSTDTQYF.

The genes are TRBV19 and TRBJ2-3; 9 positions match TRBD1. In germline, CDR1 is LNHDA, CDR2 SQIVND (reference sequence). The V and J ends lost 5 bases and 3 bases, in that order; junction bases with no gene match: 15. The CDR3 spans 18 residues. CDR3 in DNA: TGTGCCAGTAGTCTTACATTGTGGGGACAGGGAGGGACAGATACGCAGTATTTT. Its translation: CASSLTLWGQGGTDTQYF.